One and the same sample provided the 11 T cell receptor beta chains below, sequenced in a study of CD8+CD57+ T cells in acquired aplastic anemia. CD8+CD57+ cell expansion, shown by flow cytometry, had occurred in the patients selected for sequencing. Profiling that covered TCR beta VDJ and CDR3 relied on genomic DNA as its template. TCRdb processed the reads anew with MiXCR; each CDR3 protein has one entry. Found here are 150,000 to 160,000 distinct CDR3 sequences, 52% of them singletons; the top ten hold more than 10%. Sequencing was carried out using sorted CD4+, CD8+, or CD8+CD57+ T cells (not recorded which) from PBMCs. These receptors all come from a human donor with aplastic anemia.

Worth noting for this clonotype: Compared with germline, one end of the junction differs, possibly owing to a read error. The CDR3 coding sequence is TGTGCCAGCTCAGCAACCTCCTACAATGGGCAGTTCTTC. Its protein is CASSATSYNGQFF. This chain uses TRBV7-3 with TRBJ2-1; no clear D. This CDR3 contains 13 residues. The germline CDR1 and CDR2 sequences are SGHTA and FQGTGA.

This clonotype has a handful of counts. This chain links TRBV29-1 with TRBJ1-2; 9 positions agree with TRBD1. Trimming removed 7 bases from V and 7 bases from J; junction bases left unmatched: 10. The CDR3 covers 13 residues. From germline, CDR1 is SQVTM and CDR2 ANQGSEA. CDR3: CSGGTGRQGGYTF. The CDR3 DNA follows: TGCAGCGGCGGGACAGGGAGGCAAGGTGGCTACACCTTC.

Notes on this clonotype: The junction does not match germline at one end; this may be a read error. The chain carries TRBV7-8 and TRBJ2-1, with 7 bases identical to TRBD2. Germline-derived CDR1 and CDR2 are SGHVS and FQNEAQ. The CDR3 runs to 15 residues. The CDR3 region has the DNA TGTGCCAGCAGCTCCTCGGGAGGCATTTACAATGGGCAGTTCTTC. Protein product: CASSSSGGIYNGQFF. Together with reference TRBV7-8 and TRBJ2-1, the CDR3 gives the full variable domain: GAGVSQSPRYKVAKRGQDVALRCDPISGHVSLFWYQQALGQGPEFLTYFQNEAQLDKSGLPSDRFFAERPEGSVSTLKIQRTQQEDSAVYLCASSSSGGIYNGQFFGPGTRLTVL.

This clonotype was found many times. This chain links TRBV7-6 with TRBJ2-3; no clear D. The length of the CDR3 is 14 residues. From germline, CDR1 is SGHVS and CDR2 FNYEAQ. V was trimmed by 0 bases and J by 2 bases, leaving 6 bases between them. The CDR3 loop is CASSLAVTTDTQYF. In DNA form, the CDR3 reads TGTGCCAGCAGCTTAGCCGTAACCACAGATACGCAGTATTTT.

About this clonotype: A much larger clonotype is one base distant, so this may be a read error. As DNA, the CDR3 is TGTGCCAGCAGCTTAAGCAGGGGACAGGGGATTCCCGGGGAGCTGTTTTTT. It is translated as CASSLSRGQGIPGELFF. The V gene is TRBV7-3, the J gene TRBJ2-2; 10 bases fit TRBD1. With 1 base clipped from V and 6 bases from J, the junction kept 8 bases outside the gene matches. Germline V CDR1 and CDR2: SGHTA, FQGTGA. The CDR3 has 17 amino acids.

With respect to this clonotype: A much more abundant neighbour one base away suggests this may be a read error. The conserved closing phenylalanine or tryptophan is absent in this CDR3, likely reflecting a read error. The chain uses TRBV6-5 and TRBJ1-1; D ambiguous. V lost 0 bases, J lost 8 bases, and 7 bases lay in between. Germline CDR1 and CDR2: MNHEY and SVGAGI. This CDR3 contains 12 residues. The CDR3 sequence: CASSYSGAEAFL. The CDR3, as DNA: TGTGCCAGCAGTTACTCGGGCGCCGAAGCTTTCCTT.

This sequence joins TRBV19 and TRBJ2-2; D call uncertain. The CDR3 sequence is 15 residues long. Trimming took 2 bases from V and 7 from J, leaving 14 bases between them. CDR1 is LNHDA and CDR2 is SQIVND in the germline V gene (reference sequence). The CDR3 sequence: CASSITTARSGELFF. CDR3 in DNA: TGTGCCAGTAGTATAACGACGGCTAGAAGCGGGGAGCTGTTTTTT.

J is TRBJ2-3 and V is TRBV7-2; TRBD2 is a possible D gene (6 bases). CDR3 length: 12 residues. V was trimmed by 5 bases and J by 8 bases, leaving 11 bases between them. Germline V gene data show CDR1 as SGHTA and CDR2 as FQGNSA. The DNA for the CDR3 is TGTGCCAGCAGCATGTTGGGGGGTACGCAGTATTTT. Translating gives CASSMLGGTQYF.

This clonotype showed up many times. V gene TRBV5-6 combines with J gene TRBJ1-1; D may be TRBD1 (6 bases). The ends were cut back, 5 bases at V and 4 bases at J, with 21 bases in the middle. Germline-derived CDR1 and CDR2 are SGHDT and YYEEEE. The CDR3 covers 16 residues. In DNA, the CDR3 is TGTGCCAGCAGGTCTTGGTCCGGGGGCCATGTCACTGAAGCTTTCTTT. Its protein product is CASRSWSGGHVTEAFF. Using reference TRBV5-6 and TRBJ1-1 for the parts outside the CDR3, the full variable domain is DAGVTQSPTHLIKTRGQQVTLRCSPKSGHDTVSWYQQALGQGPQFIFQYYEEEERQRGNFPDRFSGHQFPNYSSELNVNALLLGDSALYLCASRSWSGGHVTEAFFGQGTRLTVV.

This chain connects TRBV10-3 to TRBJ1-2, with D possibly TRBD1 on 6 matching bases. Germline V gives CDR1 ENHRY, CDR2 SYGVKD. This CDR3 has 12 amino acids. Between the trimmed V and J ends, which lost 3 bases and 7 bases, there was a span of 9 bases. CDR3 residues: CAISERTAGYTF. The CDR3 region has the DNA TGTGCCATCAGTGAAAGGACAGCTGGCTACACCTTC.

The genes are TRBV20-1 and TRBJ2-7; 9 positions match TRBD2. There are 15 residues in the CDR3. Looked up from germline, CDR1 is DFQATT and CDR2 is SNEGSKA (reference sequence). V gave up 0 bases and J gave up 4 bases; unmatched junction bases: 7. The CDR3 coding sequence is TGCAGTGCTAGAGATCGCCTAGCGGGGAGTTACGAGCAGTACTTC. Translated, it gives CSARDRLAGSYEQYF.